One sample yielded the 5 T cell receptor beta chains listed below, sequenced in a study of blood T cell repertoires in COVID-19. This table comes from immunoSEQ multiplex PCR, and its TCRdb copy is limited to in-frame clones, with some not included. The top ten hold roughly 2.9% of the sample, which has some 310,000 clones, roughly 90% seen once. Sample: peripheral blood. These receptors were taken from a young woman with COVID-19, enrolled during active disease.

In this sample, this clone turned up once. The chain employs TRBV7-8 and TRBJ1-2; 7 nucleotides agree with TRBD1. Germline CDR1 is SGHVS and CDR2 is FQNEAQ. After removal of 5 bases from V and 5 bases from J, the junction contained 14 bases not matched to a gene. The CDR3 runs to 16 residues. CDR3 residues: CASSVTPAGGWYGYTF. CDR3 coding DNA: TGTGCCAGCAGCGTAACTCCCGCAGGGGGATGGTATGGCTACACCTTC.

V usage is TRBV5-1 and J usage is TRBJ1-5; 7 bases map to TRBD1. This CDR3 has 15 amino acids. Trimming cost V 0 bases and J 5 bases; bases outside gene matches: 5. Germline V gene data show CDR1 as SGHRS and CDR2 as YFSETQ. The CDR3 protein is CASSLGTGSDQPQHF. DNA of the CDR3: TGCGCCAGCAGCTTGGGGACAGGATCAGATCAGCCCCAGCATTTT.

DNA for the CDR3: TGTGCCAGCAGTTCCGGACCAGGGGGAAACACCATATATTTT. Residues: CASSSGPGGNTIYF. The chain combines TRBV2 with TRBJ1-3; TRBD1 might be the D (5 bases). Germline-derived CDR1 and CDR2 are SNHLY and FYNNEI. The CDR3 has 14 residues. Trimming removed 5 bases from V and 4 bases from J, with 12 bases in between.

V is TRBV6-6 and J is TRBJ2-1; 7 bases line up with TRBD1. The ends lost 8 bases at V and 4 bases at J; junction bases unmatched: 11. This CDR3 is 15 amino acids long. In germline, CDR1 is MNHNY, CDR2 SVGAGI (reference sequence). The CDR3 here is CASQLGTVPYNEQFF. The CDR3 nucleotides are TGTGCCAGCCAACTAGGGACAGTACCTTACAATGAGCAGTTCTTC.

The chain is built from TRBV19 and TRBJ1-5; 7 positions agree with TRBD1. The CDR3 sequence is 14 residues long. Germline V CDR1 and CDR2: LNHDA, SQIVND (reference sequence). The junction had 4 bases not matched to a gene; V was cut back by 1 base and J by 7 bases. CDR3 sequence: CASSIGQGIQPQHF. The CDR3 bases are TGTGCCAGTAGTATAGGACAGGGAATCCAGCCCCAGCATTTT.